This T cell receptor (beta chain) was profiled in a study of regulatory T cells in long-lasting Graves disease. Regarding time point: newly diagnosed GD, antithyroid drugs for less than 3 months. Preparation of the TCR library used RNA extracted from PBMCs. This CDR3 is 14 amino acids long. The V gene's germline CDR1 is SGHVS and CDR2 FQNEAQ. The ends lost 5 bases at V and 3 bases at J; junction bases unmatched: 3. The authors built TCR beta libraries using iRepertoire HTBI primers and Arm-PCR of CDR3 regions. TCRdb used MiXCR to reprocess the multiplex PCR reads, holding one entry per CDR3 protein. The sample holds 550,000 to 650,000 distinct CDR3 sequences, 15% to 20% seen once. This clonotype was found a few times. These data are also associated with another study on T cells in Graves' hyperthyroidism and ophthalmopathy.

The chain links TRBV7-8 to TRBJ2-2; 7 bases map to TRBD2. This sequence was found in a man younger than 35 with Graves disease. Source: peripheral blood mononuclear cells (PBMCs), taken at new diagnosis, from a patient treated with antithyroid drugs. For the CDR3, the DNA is TGTGCCAGCAGCGCGGGAGCGTACACCGGGGAGCTGTTTTTT. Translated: CASSAGAYTGELFF.